The rows below give T cell receptor beta chains drawn from one sample of a study of tumor and adjacent non-tumor tissue in lung cancer. TCRdb called the multiplex PCR reads again in MiXCR, with one record for every CDR3 protein. The table records roughly 49,000 distinct CDR3 sequences, 74% of them present only once. Sequenced sample: distant non-tumor lung tissue. These receptor sequences come from a woman aged 60 to 75 with non-small cell lung cancer. Both conserved end residues are part of each CDR3. The order of the fields is clone size, D gene, J gene, V gene, CDR3 protein, CDR3 DNA. The D gene is left open where the match is weak. For some rows the clone size is stated as once, few or many, or as a class when expanded; others skip it.

many | - | TRBJ1-4 | TRBV20-1 | CSARRGGEKLFF | TGCAGTGCTAGGAGGGGCGGAGAAAAACTGTTTTTT
- | - | TRBJ1-1 | TRBV12-3/TRBV12-4 | CVSRYDSSGGTETFF | TGTGTCAGCAGGTACGATAGTTCGGGCGGCACTGAAACTTTCTTT
- | - | TRBJ2-5 | TRBV6-5 | CARSYGGKYQETQYF | TGCGCCAGAAGTTACGGCGGGAAGTATCAAGAGACCCAGTACTTC
- | TRBD2 | TRBJ2-1 | TRBV6-5 | CVSNYSILAGGKGNEQFF | TGTGTCAGCAATTACTCGATACTAGCGGGAGGGAAAGGGAATGAGCAGTTCTTC
few | TRBD1 | TRBJ2-7 | TRBV20-1 | CSAPQGTGGYEQYF | TGCAGTGCTCCACAGGGGACAGGGGGCTACGAGCAGTACTTC
- | TRBD1 | TRBJ2-1 | TRBV24-1 | CATSDPRGRLEGEQLF | TGTGCCACCAGTGATCCCAGGGGGCGGTTGGAAGGTGAGCAGCTCTTC
many | - | TRBJ2-1 | TRBV14 | CASSQVEGGIYNEQFF | TGTGCCAGCAGCCAAGTGGAAGGCGGAATCTACAATGAGCAGTTCTTC
- | TRBD1 | TRBJ1-2 | TRBV7-8 | CASSLNPAGGCGYTF | TGTGCCAGTAGCTTAAACCCGGCAGGGGGTTGTGGCTACACCTTC
large | TRBD2 | TRBJ2-7 | TRBV12-3/TRBV12-4 | CASLGGGSYEQYF | TGTGCCAGCCTTGGGGGGGGATCCTACGAGCAGTACTTC
- | - | TRBJ2-4 | TRBV4-3 | CTGSLGTGERDIQYF | TGCACCGGCAGCTTGGGGACCGGTGAGAGAGACATTCAGTACTTC
many | TRBD1 | TRBJ2-5 | TRBV28 | CASTPGQGTETQYF | TGTGCCAGCACCCCGGGACAGGGGACAGAGACCCAGTACTTC
- | - | TRBJ1-1 | TRBV6-6 | CASSYQDGTEVFF | TGTGCCAGCAGTTACCAGGACGGCACTGAAGTTTTCTTT
- | - | TRBJ1-2 | TRBV10-3 | CAIIGTQGNDGHTF | TGTGCCATCATTGGGACACAGGGTAATGATGGCCACACCTTC
- | TRBD1 | TRBJ2-2 | TRBV6-2/TRBV6-3 | CASSRTGDARELFF | TGTGCCAGCAGTAGGACAGGGGATGCCAGGGAGCTGTTTTTT
- | - | TRBJ1-1 | TRBV12-3/TRBV12-4 | CASTNLALSGPNIEAFF | TGTGCCAGCACCAACCTAGCCCTATCTGGGCCCAACATCGAAGCTTTCTTT
- | - | TRBJ2-7 | TRBV10-3 | CATRLTRGDLLEQYF | TGTGCCACCCGGCTAACGAGAGGGGATCTTCTCGAGCAGTACTTC
- | - | TRBJ1-4 | TRBV28 | CTSSSGRAVTDEKLFF | TGTACCAGCAGTAGTGGCAGGGCGGTAACTGATGAAAAACTGTTTTTT
medium-sized | - | TRBJ2-2 | TRBV6-6 | CASSYSKTGGTGELFF | TGTGCCAGCAGTTACTCGAAAACGGGTGGGACCGGGGAGCTGTTTTTT
once | TRBD2 | TRBJ2-7 | TRBV7-2 | CASRSGLVGSFEQYF | TGTGCCAGCAGGTCGGGACTAGTGGGCTCCTTCGAGCAGTACTTC
- | - | TRBJ2-7 | TRBV5-4 | CASSRYSFSYEQYF | TGTGCCAGCAGCCGGTACTCATTTTCCTACGAGCAGTACTTC
- | - | TRBJ2-2 | TRBV6-2/TRBV6-3 | CASTRIGDAGELFF | TGTGCCAGCACTAGGATAGGGGACGCCGGGGAGCTGTTTTTT
medium-sized | - | TRBJ2-3 | TRBV11-3 | CASSPRQKEGTDTQYF | TGTGCCAGCAGCCCCCGCCAGAAGGAGGGCACAGATACGCAGTATTTT
- | TRBD2 | TRBJ2-2 | TRBV6-4 | CASSSEETSGAAGELFF | TGTGCCAGCAGCTCCGAGGAGACTAGCGGGGCGGCCGGGGAGCTGTTTTTT
- | TRBD2 | TRBJ2-1 | TRBV20-1 | CGARDLGLVSYNEQFF | TGCGGTGCTAGAGATTTGGGACTAGTTTCCTACAATGAGCAGTTCTTC
- | TRBD1 | TRBJ1-1 | TRBV6-5 | CASRRKTGGITEAFF | TGTGCCAGCAGAAGAAAAACAGGGGGCATCACTGAAGCTTTCTTT
- | - | TRBJ2-1 | TRBV5-1 | CRSSLGAGANEQFF | TGCCGCAGCAGCTTGGGGGCGGGGGCGAATGAGCAGTTCTTC
- | TRBD2 | TRBJ2-2 | TRBV6-2/TRBV6-3 | CASTAPLLAGTWELFF | TGTGCCAGCACCGCCCCTCTCCTAGCGGGGACCTGGGAGCTGTTTTTT
- | - | TRBJ2-1 | TRBV6-2/TRBV6-3 | CASRPLTRSYNEQLF | TGTGCCAGCAGACCTCTAACTAGGTCCTACAATGAGCAGCTCTTC
medium-sized | TRBD1 | TRBJ2-2 | TRBV11-1 | CASSAWTGVNTGELFF | TGTGCCAGCAGCGCCTGGACAGGGGTGAACACCGGGGAGCTGTTTTTT
- | TRBD2 | TRBJ2-1 | TRBV20-1 | CSAGTSGRNEQLF | TGCAGTGCGGGGACTAGCGGAAGGAATGAGCAGTTATTC
large | TRBD1 | TRBJ2-4 | TRBV6-5 | CASTSPGQGFYIQYF | TGTGCCAGTACTTCTCCGGGACAGGGTTTTTACATTCAGTACTTC
few | - | TRBJ2-3 | TRBV20-1 | CSATPGRRQLTDTQYF | TGCAGTGCTACACCCGGCAGGAGGCAACTCACAGATACGCAGTATTTT
- | - | TRBJ2-2 | TRBV10-1 | CASARIARELFF | TGTGCCAGCGCTAGAATCGCCAGGGAGCTGTTTTTT
- | TRBD2 | TRBJ2-1 | TRBV10-3 | CAFGTSGTHYNEQFF | TGTGCCTTCGGGACTAGCGGGACTCACTACAATGAGCAGTTCTTC
- | - | TRBJ2-2 | TRBV4-3 | CASSQVWNEITGDLFF | TGCGCCAGCAGCCAAGTTTGGAACGAAATCACCGGGGACTTGTTTTTT
- | TRBD2 | TRBJ2-1 | TRBV11-2 | CTSNPPQLAGGLNEQFF | TGTACCAGCAACCCCCCCCAACTAGCGGGGGGTCTCAATGAGCAGTTCTTC
many | - | TRBJ1-1 | TRBV7-9 | CASSLIEDTEAFF | TGTGCCAGCAGCTTAATCGAGGACACTGAAGCTTTCTTT
many | - | TRBJ2-3 | TRBV6-2/TRBV6-3 | CASSYDLPLTDTQYF | TGTGCCAGCAGTTACGATTTACCGTTAACAGATACGCAGTATTTT
- | TRBD1 | TRBJ2-1 | TRBV29-1 | CSAKGQGNNEKFF | TGTAGCGCGAAGGGACAGGGTAACAATGAGAAGTTCTTC
once | - | TRBJ1-2 | TRBV6-5 | CASRSRNFYGYIF | TGTGCCAGCAGGAGTCGGAATTTTTATGGCTACATCTTC
- | - | TRBJ2-1 | TRBV11-2 | CASNSGRKYNEQFF | TGTGCCAGCAACTCGGGACGGAAATACAATGAGCAGTTCTTC
- | TRBD1 | TRBJ2-3 | TRBV12-3/TRBV12-4 | CACSSTATGATDTQYF | TGTGCCTGCAGTTCAACCGCGACAGGGGCGACAGATACACAGTATTTT
medium-sized | TRBD1 | TRBJ2-2 | TRBV11-3 | CASSPTGTVGGELFF | TGTGCCAGCAGCCCCACCGGGACAGTGGGCGGGGAGCTGTTTTTT
- | - | TRBJ2-2 | TRBV12-3/TRBV12-4 | CARSPQTGTTEELFF | TGTGCCAGGAGCCCCCAAACAGGGACCACCGAGGAGCTGTTTTTT
- | - | TRBJ1-1 | TRBV6-2/TRBV6-3 | CARSYFGAEAVF | TGTGCCAGGAGTTACTTTGGGGCTGAAGCTGTCTTT
- | TRBD2 | TRBJ2-1 | TRBV11-2 | CTSSFSGYYNEQFF | TGTACCAGCAGCTTTAGCGGGTACTACAATGAGCAGTTCTTC
- | - | TRBJ2-2 | TRBV12-3/TRBV12-4 | CAGSLRHNTGELFF | TGTGCCGGCAGTTTGAGGCACAACACCGGGGAGCTCTTTTTT
- | TRBD2 | TRBJ2-3 | TRBV30 | CAGTSGTNTDMQYF | TGTGCCGGGACTAGCGGGACCAACACGGATATGCAGTATTTT
- | - | TRBJ1-2 | TRBV6-2/TRBV6-3 | CTRSNPSGTPYGYTF | TGTACCAGATCGAATCCCTCCGGGACACCTTATGGCTACACCTTC
- | - | TRBJ2-5 | TRBV20-1 | CSARDFASSQETQYF | TGCAGTGCTAGAGACTTTGCTAGCTCCCAGGAGACCCAGTACTTC
once | - | TRBJ1-2 | TRBV6-2/TRBV6-3 | CASSPTIYGYTF | TGTGCCAGCAGTCCGACGATATATGGCTACACCTTC
- | - | TRBJ2-6 | TRBV4-3 | CASSRLQGDGTNILTF | TGCGCCAGCAGCCGTCTACAGGGTGATGGGACCAACATCCTGACTTTC
- | TRBD1 | TRBJ1-4 | TRBV28 | CASMGTGSTVRIRKLFF | TGTGCCAGCATGGGGACAGGGTCCACGGTACGAATCAGGAAACTGTTTTTT
medium-sized | - | TRBJ2-5 | TRBV11-2 | CASKGPSNQETQYF | TGTGCCAGCAAGGGGCCGAGCAACCAAGAGACCCAGTACTTC
- | - | TRBJ1-6 | TRBV30 | CAYTGEYNSPIHF | TGTGCCTATACGGGGGAATATAATTCACCCATCCACTTT